This T cell receptor beta chain was recovered during a study of blood T cell repertoires in COVID-19. On the study more broadly: Samples representing acute and convalescent COVID-19 were sourced from the United States, Italy and Spain. The analysed material was cDNA or gDNA that came from T cells, B-cell-depleted T cells, or PBMCs.

CDR1 and CDR2 from the germline V gene are GTSNPN and SVGIG (reference sequence). With 2 bases removed from V and 4 bases from J, the gap between germline ends came to 12 bases. The CDR3 is 13 amino acids. In the source study's methods: For nucleated cells, counts were estimated from reference gene primer amplification. Using immunoSEQ multiplex PCR, the repertoire was profiled, and TCRdb retains in-frame clones only, with some absent. The V and J calls and clone size are taken from that table; D and trimming were inferred from the DNA. The table records 300,000 to 400,000 clones, roughly 86% of them present only once. Patients in Seattle were enrolled during active infection, then followed longitudinally.

This chain joins TRBV30 and TRBJ2-7; perhaps TRBD1 as D (5 bases). The sequence came from a woman in her 70s with COVID-19, enrolled during active disease. The sample taken for sequencing was peripheral blood. The CDR3 coding sequence is TGTGCCTGGAGTCGGCAGGGATTGTACGAGCAGTACTTC. This gives the protein CAWSRQGLYEQYF.